A selection of T cell receptor beta chains follows, all from one sample in a study of T cell responses to AZD1222 COVID-19 vaccine. The method was immunoSEQ multiplex PCR; TCRdb's version includes in-frame clones alone and lacks a portion of them. The sample lists under 170,000 clones; 80% to 95% were seen once. Specimen: peripheral blood, collected 28 days after the second AZD1222 dose. These receptors were obtained from an adult who received the AZD1222 COVID-19 vaccine. Both conserved end residues are part of each CDR3.

v_gene: TRBV18
CDR3aa: CASSLLYEQYF

v_gene: TRBV27
CDR3aa: CASSPTGTVNTEAFF

v_gene: TRBV7-6
CDR3aa: CASSLNRGSSYEQYF

v_gene: TRBV11-2
CDR3aa: CASSLGGGSYEQYF

v_gene: TRBV18
CDR3aa: CASSPNGYEQYF

v_gene: TRBV6-5
CDR3aa: CASSYGGTDYGYTF

v_gene: TRBV28
CDR3aa: CASSPHAPPLNTEAFF

v_gene: TRBV4-2
CDR3aa: CASSQEGGGELFF

v_gene: TRBV7-9
CDR3aa: CASSLGGREKLFF

v_gene: TRBV5-1
CDR3aa: CASSFGTRDRQFF

v_gene: TRBV7-9
CDR3aa: CASSSGLAGVSTDTQYF

v_gene: TRBV5-4
CDR3aa: CASSLDRGYEQYF

v_gene: TRBV6-6
CDR3aa: CASSYRDREGSYEQYF

v_gene: TRBV10-1
CDR3aa: CASSDRPGNYGYTF

v_gene: TRBV9
CDR3aa: CASSVDLSGGYYNEQFF

v_gene: TRBV4-1
CDR3aa: CASSQAGTKSGANVLTF

v_gene: TRBV11-2
CDR3aa: CASSSDGVNQPQHF

v_gene: TRBV5-6
CDR3aa: CASSFDRDTEAFF